This T cell receptor beta chain appears in the sequencing data of a study of Ad26.COV2.S vaccination and SARS-CoV-2 variants. Study-wide results and limits: Measurements of TCR breadth and depth may have given underestimates of the total T cell responses.

V was pared by 1 base and J by 7 bases, with 11 bases between. Germline lookup yields CDR1 LNHDA and CDR2 SQIVND (reference sequence). The CDR3 spans 14 residues. This clone was seen once. Its specificity is not known. Assay used: immunoSEQ multiplex PCR; TCRdb lists only in-frame clones, some missing. The table lists roughly 380,000 clones, about 91% of them singletons. The sequencing used peripheral blood, collected after recovery from COVID-19. V and J are TRBV19 and TRBJ1-5, with unresolved D. The clonotype comes from a human donor who had recovered from COVID-19. The CDR3, as DNA: TGTGCCAGTAGTATAGCCTCTCAGAGCCAGCCCCAGCATTTT. Protein: CASSIASQSQPQHF.